These T cell receptor beta chains were read from a single sample in a study of response to subunit inactivated influenza vaccine. TCRdb recomputed calls from the RT-PCR reads with MiXCR, one row per CDR3 protein. Counted here are 500,000 or so distinct CDR3 sequences, more than 15% occurring once; the ten biggest clones make up 2.5% to 3.5%. The sample in question was CD4+ T cells sorted from PBMCs, obtained roughly 24 months after vaccination. The source is a man aged 50-75 years who received an inactivated influenza vaccine. Each CDR3 is given with its conserved first and last residue. A D gene is named only where the DNA matches it firmly. The listing skips clone size in some rows; elsewhere it reads once, few, many or a size class.

TRBD2	many	TRBV6-1	TRBJ2-4	CASSELAGGQNIQYF	TGTGCCAGCAGCGAATTAGCGGGAGGGCAAAACATTCAGTACTTC
NA	NA	TRBV5-1	TRBJ2-1	CASSREAEQFF	TGCGCCAGCAGCAGGGAGGCTGAGCAGTTCTTC
NA	few	TRBV3-1	TRBJ1-1	CASSQLGVGTEAFF	TGTGCCAGCAGCCAGCTGGGAGTGGGTACTGAAGCTTTCTTT
TRBD2	NA	TRBV20-1	TRBJ2-3	CSVLGGVKDTQYF	TGCAGTGTCCTCGGGGGGGTGAAAGATACGCAGTATTTT
NA	few	TRBV28	TRBJ2-1	CASSFSPGLWQFF	TGTGCCAGCAGTTTTTCCCCGGGGCTCTGGCAGTTCTTC
NA	NA	TRBV3-1	TRBJ2-3	CASSLFRRSFTDTQYF	TGTGCCAGCAGCCTCTTTAGGCGGTCGTTTACAGATACGCAGTATTTT
NA	many	TRBV12-3/TRBV12-4	TRBJ2-5	CASSWGPETQYF	TGTGCCAGCAGTTGGGGTCCAGAGACCCAGTACTTC
NA	NA	TRBV29-1	TRBJ2-5	CSVEEHWGQTQYF	TGCAGCGTTGAGGAACATTGGGGGCAGACCCAGTACTTC
TRBD1	NA	TRBV20-1	TRBJ2-1	CSAHGQGVSDEQFF	TGCAGTGCCCACGGACAGGGGGTCTCGGATGAGCAGTTCTTC
TRBD1	few	TRBV6-1	TRBJ2-5	CASSRRDSRQETQYF	TGTGCCAGCAGTAGACGGGACAGTAGACAAGAGACCCAGTACTTC
NA	NA	TRBV5-5	TRBJ2-3	CASGPGLLTDTQYF	TGTGCCAGCGGCCCGGGGCTCCTCACAGATACGCAGTATTTT
TRBD1	NA	TRBV20-1	TRBJ2-7	CSADRGSYEQYF	TGCAGTGCTGACAGGGGCTCCTACGAGCAGTACTTC
TRBD1	few	TRBV12-3/TRBV12-4	TRBJ2-7	CASSLLPGGPAYEQYF	TGTGCCAGCAGTTTACTTCCAGGGGGCCCGGCCTACGAGCAGTACTTC